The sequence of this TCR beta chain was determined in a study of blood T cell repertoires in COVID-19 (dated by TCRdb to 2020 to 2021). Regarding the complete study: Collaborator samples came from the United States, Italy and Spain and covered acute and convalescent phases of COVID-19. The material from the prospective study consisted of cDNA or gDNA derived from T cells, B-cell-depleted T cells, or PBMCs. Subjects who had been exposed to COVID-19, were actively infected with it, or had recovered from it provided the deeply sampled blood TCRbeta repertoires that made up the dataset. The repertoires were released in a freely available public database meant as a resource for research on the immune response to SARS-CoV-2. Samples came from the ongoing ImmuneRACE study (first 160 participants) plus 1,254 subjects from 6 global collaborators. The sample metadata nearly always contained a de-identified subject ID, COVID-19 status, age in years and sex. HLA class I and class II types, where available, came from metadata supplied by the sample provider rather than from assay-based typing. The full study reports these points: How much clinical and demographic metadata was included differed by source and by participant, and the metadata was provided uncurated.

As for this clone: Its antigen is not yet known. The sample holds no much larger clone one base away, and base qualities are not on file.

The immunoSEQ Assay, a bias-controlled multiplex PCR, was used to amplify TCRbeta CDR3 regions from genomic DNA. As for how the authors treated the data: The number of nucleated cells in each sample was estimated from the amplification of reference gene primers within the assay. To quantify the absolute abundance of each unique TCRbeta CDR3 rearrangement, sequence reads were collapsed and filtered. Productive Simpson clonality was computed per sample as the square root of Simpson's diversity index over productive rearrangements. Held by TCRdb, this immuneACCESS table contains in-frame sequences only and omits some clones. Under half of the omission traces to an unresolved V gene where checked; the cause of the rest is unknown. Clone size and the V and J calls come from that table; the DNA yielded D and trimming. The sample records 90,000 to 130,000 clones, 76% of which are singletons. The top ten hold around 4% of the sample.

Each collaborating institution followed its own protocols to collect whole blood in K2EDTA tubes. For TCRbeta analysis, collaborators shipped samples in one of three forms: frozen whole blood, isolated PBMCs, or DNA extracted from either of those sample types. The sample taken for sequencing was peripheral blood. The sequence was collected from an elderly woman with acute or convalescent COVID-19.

Read as DNA, the sequence is TGTGCCAGCAGGACTCAATTCGAGGATGGCTACACCTTC. Its protein reads: CASRTQFEDGYTF. The chain is encoded by TRBV25-1 joined to TRBJ1-2; the D gene lacks a confident call. Trimming costs V 6 bases and J 6 bases, and their ends lie 14 bases apart. The CDR3 sequence holds 13 residues, the cysteine and phenylalanine included. CDR3 DNA only is kept here, 39 bases in frame from base 1. Looking up the germline V gene yields CDR1 MGHDK and CDR2 SYGVNS.